A single sample is the source of the 5 T cell receptor beta chains below, sequenced in a study of CD8+CD57+ T cells in acquired aplastic anemia. Profiling of TCR beta VDJ combinations and CDR3 sequences used genomic DNA as template. One entry per CDR3 protein, called by TCRdb with MiXCR from the reads. Here the sample spans 160,000 or so distinct CDR3 sequences, around 47% being singletons. Before being chosen for sequencing, patients had shown CD8+CD57+ cell expansion by flow cytometry. Sequencing used sorted CD4+, CD8+, or CD8+CD57+ T cells (not recorded which) from PBMCs. These receptors originate from a human donor with aplastic anemia.

This sequence joins TRBV7-2 and TRBJ1-2; D is uncertain. V was cut by 3 bases and J by 8 bases, with 13 bases left in between. The CDR3 covers 13 residues. Germline-derived CDR1 and CDR2 are SGHTA and FQGNSA. CDR3 loop: CASSFARSDGYTF. In DNA form, the CDR3 reads TGTGCCAGCAGCTTCGCTCGCTCCGACGGCTACACCTTC. The variable domain in full, with the rest retrieved from reference TRBV7-2 and TRBJ1-2, is GAGVSQSPSNKVTEKGKDVELRCDPISGHTALYWYRQSLGQGLEFLIYFQGNSAPDKSGLPSDRFSAERTGGSVSTLTIQRTQQEDSAVYLCASSFARSDGYTFGSGTRLTVV.

This clonotype was found once. Sequence at one end of the junction differs from germline and may be a read error. The V and J genes are TRBV4-2 and TRBJ2-2; D tentatively fits TRBD1 or TRBD2 (5 bases each). The CDR3 runs 16 residues. CDR1 and CDR2 from the germline V gene are LGHNA and YNFKEQ. In nucleotides, the CDR3 is TGTGCCAGCAGCCGAGACAGAGAAACGAACACCGGGGAGCCGTTTTTT. Protein: CASSRDRETNTGEPFF.

In its sample, this clonotype was seen many times. The chain is built from TRBV7-2 and TRBJ2-3; 11 nucleotides line up with TRBD2. Germline V gives CDR1 SGHTA, CDR2 FQGNSA. CDR3 length equals 16 residues. The trim removed 5 bases at V and 4 bases at J, leaving 8 bases unmatched. CDR3 in amino acids: CASSLIAGGRSDTQYF. The CDR3 DNA reads TGTGCCAGCAGCCTCATAGCGGGGGGGCGATCAGATACGCAGTATTTT.

The chain links TRBV12-3 or TRBV12-4 to TRBJ2-1, with D tentatively TRBD1 or TRBD2 (5 bases each). Deletions cut 6 bases from V and 4 bases from J, with 16 bases between. There are 15 residues in the CDR3. CDR3 in amino acids: CASSSEGTPYNEQFF. The CDR3 region has the DNA TGTGCCAGCAGCTCCGAAGGGACCCCATACAATGAGCAGTTCTTC.

There are many counts of this clonotype. V and J are TRBV20-1 and TRBJ1-2; tentatively, D is TRBD1 (5 bases). The CDR3 extends over 14 amino acids. Germline CDR1 is DFQATT and CDR2 is SNEGSKA (reference sequence). The ends were cut back, 0 bases at V and 6 bases at J, with 14 bases in the middle. The CDR3: CSARESGRKDGYTF. The DNA for the CDR3 is TGCAGTGCTAGAGAATCGGGGCGGAAGGATGGCTACACCTTC.